These T cell receptor beta chains were read from a single sample in a study of T cell responses to AZD1222 COVID-19 vaccine. Sequencing was performed with immunoSEQ multiplex PCR; in TCRdb, only in-frame clones are kept and a portion is missing. This sample has roughly 33,000 clones, with 75% to 80% found just once. Sequencing used peripheral blood, obtained 28 days after the second AZD1222 dose. These TCRs come from an adult who received the AZD1222 COVID-19 vaccine. The CDR3 runs from the conserved cysteine through the conserved F or W. A D gene is named only where the DNA matches it firmly. The size entry is marked missing in some rows and otherwise reads once, few, many or a size class.

V	size	D	J	CDR3	DNA
TRBV19	few	TRBD2	TRBJ2-1	CASSMSGRLYNEQFF	TGTGCCAGTAGTATGAGCGGGAGGCTCTACAATGAGCAGTTCTTC
TRBV5-5	.	.	TRBJ2-1	CASSLVRDLNEQFF	TGTGCCAGCAGCTTGGTCCGGGACCTCAATGAGCAGTTCTTC
TRBV4-2	.	TRBD2	TRBJ2-3	CASSQGLFRTDTQYF	TGTGCCAGCAGCCAGGGACTATTTAGAACAGATACGCAGTATTTT
TRBV5-1	once	TRBD1	TRBJ2-2	CASSFLGQGATGELFF	TGCGCCAGCAGCTTTCTGGGCCAGGGGGCCACCGGGGAGCTGTTTTTT
TRBV5-4	once	.	TRBJ2-2	CASSSHFQDRGGELFF	TGTGCCAGCAGCTCCCACTTTCAGGATCGGGGCGGGGAGCTGTTTTTT
TRBV2	.	.	TRBJ1-6	CASRGTTGSYNSPLHF	TGTGCCAGCAGGGGAACCACAGGCTCCTATAATTCACCCCTCCACTTT
TRBV12-3/TRBV12-4	once	.	TRBJ2-7	CASSRQTAYEQYF	TGTGCCAGCAGTCGACAGACCGCCTACGAGCAGTACTTC
TRBV12-5	.	TRBD1	TRBJ2-2	CASGPGTGNGGELFF	TGTGCTAGTGGTCCCGGGACAGGGAATGGCGGGGAGCTGTTTTTT
TRBV27	once	.	TRBJ1-4	CASSLSMGAATNEKLFF	TGTGCCAGCAGTTTATCGATGGGAGCCGCAACTAATGAAAAACTGTTTTTT
TRBV27	.	TRBD1	TRBJ1-5	CASSLDRGRPQHF	TGTGCCAGCAGTTTAGACAGGGGCCGTCCCCAGCATTTT
TRBV24-1	.	.	TRBJ2-2	CATHRAANTGELFF	TGTGCCACCCATCGGGCGGCGAACACCGGGGAGCTGTTTTTT
TRBV5-6	few	.	TRBJ1-1	CASSPGQGKVSTEAFF	TGTGCCAGCAGCCCAGGGCAGGGGAAGGTTAGCACTGAAGCTTTCTTT
TRBV11-3	.	.	TRBJ1-1	CASERGGGAFF	TGTGCCAGCGAAAGGGGGGGTGGAGCTTTCTTT
TRBV6-5	once	.	TRBJ1-3	CATNRVSSGNTIYF	TGTGCCACCAACAGGGTGAGCTCTGGAAACACCATATATTTT
TRBV5-1	.	TRBD1	TRBJ1-1	CASSLTGTVNTEAFF	TGCGCCAGCAGCTTAACCGGGACAGTGAACACTGAAGCTTTCTTT
TRBV5-1	.	.	TRBJ1-1	CASSPDLNTEAFF	TGCGCCAGCAGCCCAGATCTCAACACTGAAGCTTTCTTT
TRBV11-3	.	TRBD2	TRBJ2-1	CASSLLAGGSNEQFF	TGTGCCAGCAGCCTCCTAGCGGGGGGGTCCAATGAGCAGTTCTTC
TRBV24-1	.	.	TRBJ2-2	CATGSENTGELFF	TGTGCCACCGGCAGCGAGAACACCGGGGAGCTGTTTTTT
TRBV7-9	once	.	TRBJ2-1	CASSSPRDEQFF	TGTGCCAGCAGCTCACCCCGGGATGAGCAGTTCTTC
TRBV6-2/TRBV6-3	.	.	TRBJ1-1	CASSYSLREAFF	TGTGCCAGCAGTTACTCGTTAAGGGAAGCTTTCTTT
TRBV11-3	.	.	TRBJ1-2	CASSLPFTGGYTF	TGTGCCAGCAGCCTCCCGTTTACGGGGGGCTACACCTTC
TRBV19	.	TRBD2	TRBJ2-1	CASMGLGTSRGGEQFF	TGTGCCAGTATGGGCCTTGGGACCTCACGGGGGGGTGAGCAGTTCTTC
TRBV6-5	.	TRBD2	TRBJ2-1	CASIVPGGDEQFF	TGTGCCAGCATCGTGCCCGGGGGGGATGAGCAGTTCTTC
TRBV28	.	.	TRBJ2-5	CASSRPGTPLRAQYF	TGTGCCAGCAGTAGACCGGGGACCCCCCTCAGGGCCCAGTACTTC
TRBV6-2/TRBV6-3	.	TRBD2	TRBJ2-3	CASSYLGGRATDTQYF	TGTGCCAGCAGTTATCTGGGCGGGAGGGCCACAGATACGCAGTATTTT
TRBV2	.	.	TRBJ1-1	CASSTTDTEAFF	TGTGCCAGCAGTACCACAGACACTGAAGCTTTCTTT
TRBV7-9	.	TRBD2	TRBJ2-1	CASSLSSGFYNEQFF	TGTGCCAGCAGCTTATCTAGCGGGTTTTACAATGAGCAGTTCTTC
TRBV9	.	.	TRBJ1-4	CASSVGGARTANEKLFF	TGTGCCAGCAGCGTAGGGGGGGCCAGGACCGCTAATGAAAAACTGTTTTTT
TRBV4-1	.	TRBD2	TRBJ2-1	CASSHRTSGSLDEQFF	TGCGCCAGCAGCCACAGAACTAGCGGGAGTTTAGATGAGCAGTTCTTC
TRBV6-1	few	.	TRBJ1-1	CASSDPVPRPNTEAFF	TGTGCCAGCAGTGACCCCGTCCCCCGTCCGAACACTGAAGCTTTCTTT
TRBV4-2	medium-sized	TRBD2	TRBJ2-1	CASSHDLAGISNEQFF	TGTGCCAGCAGCCATGACCTAGCGGGTATTAGCAATGAGCAGTTCTTC
TRBV10-3	.	TRBD1	TRBJ1-2	CAGQGAEGYTF	TGTGCCGGGCAGGGGGCCGAGGGCTACACCTTC
TRBV7-2	.	TRBD1	TRBJ2-5	CASKTSGTGRQETQYF	TGTGCCAGCAAAACTTCCGGGACAGGACGCCAAGAGACCCAGTACTTC
TRBV21-1	.	.	TRBJ1-6	CASIMTGEGSPLHF	TGTGCCAGCATCATGACAGGGGAGGGTTCACCCCTCCACTTT
TRBV7-8	.	.	TRBJ1-3	CASSLNSPSGNTIYF	TGTGCCAGCAGCTTAAATTCACCCTCTGGAAACACCATATATTTT
TRBV5-6	.	.	TRBJ1-1	CASSLAPMANTEAFF	TGTGCCAGCAGCTTGGCTCCTATGGCGAACACTGAAGCTTTCTTT
TRBV9	.	TRBD2	TRBJ2-3	CASSAYGTSGRDTQYF	TGTGCCAGCAGCGCCTACGGGACTAGCGGGCGAGATACGCAGTATTTT
TRBV2	.	.	TRBJ1-1	CASSVAGVNTEAFF	TGTGCCAGCAGTGTTGCTGGAGTGAACACTGAAGCTTTCTTT
TRBV14	few	.	TRBJ1-1	CASSQEGIAFF	TGTGCCAGCAGCCAAGAAGGCATTGCTTTCTTT
TRBV12-3/TRBV12-4	once	.	TRBJ2-3	CASSFREDTQYF	TGTGCCAGCAGTTTTAGGGAAGATACGCAGTATTTT
TRBV5-8	.	.	TRBJ1-2	CASSPPTLGGYTF	TGTGCCAGCAGCCCCCCTACCCTGGGTGGCTACACCTTC
TRBV27	few	TRBD1	TRBJ1-2	CASSSPGQDNYGYTF	TGTGCCAGCAGTTCACCAGGACAGGATAACTATGGCTACACCTTC
TRBV18	.	TRBD1	TRBJ1-5	CASSPGQGLWGNQPQHF	TGTGCCAGCTCACCCGGACAGGGCTTGTGGGGCAATCAGCCCCAGCATTTT
TRBV6-2/TRBV6-3	.	.	TRBJ2-3	CASSNTWTPNTQYF	TGTGCCAGCAGTAATACCTGGACGCCTAATACGCAGTATTTT
TRBV30	.	TRBD2	TRBJ2-3	CAWELGLATDTQYF	TGTGCCTGGGAACTGGGACTAGCTACAGATACGCAGTATTTT
TRBV21-1	.	.	TRBJ2-1	CASSIRSGRGRYNEQFF	TGTGCCAGCAGCATAAGGAGCGGGAGGGGGCGCTACAATGAGCAGTTCTTC
TRBV12-3/TRBV12-4	once	TRBD2	TRBJ2-1	CASRSDLGGEQFF	TGTGCCAGCAGGTCTGACTTGGGAGGGGAGCAGTTCTTC
TRBV19	.	TRBD2	TRBJ2-5	CASSSPSGGKETQYF	TGTGCCAGTAGTAGTCCTAGCGGGGGAAAAGAGACCCAGTACTTC
TRBV29-1	few	.	TRBJ2-3	CSVEPAQLRDTQYF	TGCAGCGTTGAACCCGCGCAGCTTCGCGATACGCAGTATTTT
TRBV2	.	.	TRBJ1-1	CASRSGALNTEAFF	TGTGCCAGCAGGTCAGGGGCCCTAAACACTGAAGCTTTCTTT
TRBV6-2/TRBV6-3	once	TRBD1	TRBJ1-1	CASSYADRGLTEAFF	TGTGCCAGCAGTTACGCGGACAGGGGGTTAACTGAAGCTTTCTTT
TRBV28	once	.	TRBJ1-6	CASSLVGLPLHF	TGTGCCAGCAGTTTAGTGGGACTTCCCCTCCACTTT
TRBV7-8	.	.	TRBJ1-4	CASSVDRRRANEKLFF	TGTGCCAGCAGCGTGGACAGAAGGAGAGCTAATGAAAAACTGTTTTTT
TRBV7-2	.	TRBD1	TRBJ1-2	CASSLTGGRYGYTF	TGTGCCAGCAGCTTGACAGGGGGTCGTTATGGCTACACCTTC